This T cell receptor (beta chain) is from a study of shared T cell receptors in the human thymus. V was pared by 7 bases and J by 8 bases, with 22 bases between. Germline V lookup: CDR1 SGHDT, CDR2 YYEEEE. There are 16 residues in the CDR3. Repertoires were generated with immunoSEQ multiplex PCR, while TCRdb's copy carries only in-frame clones and drops some. The sample lists about 710,000 clones, approximately 87% seen once, with 0.009% to 0.0095% in the top ten. Another study also made use of these data, one on human thymus T cells. From that paper: Surgeons resected thymus tissue during corrective heart surgery. Thymic and blood repertoires appeared to display a bias in their usage of V and J genes. Unrelated individuals had highly overlapping thymic repertoires, as reported in related research.

The sample was thymocytes. This clonotype was sampled from a boy in the first two years of life with a congenital heart defect. V and J are TRBV5-6 and TRBJ1-6; perhaps TRBD1 as D (6 bases). The chain's CDR3 is CASRPSQQGQDSPLHF. The CDR3 nucleotides read TGTGCCAGCCGACCCTCTCAACAGGGCCAGGATTCACCCCTCCACTTT.